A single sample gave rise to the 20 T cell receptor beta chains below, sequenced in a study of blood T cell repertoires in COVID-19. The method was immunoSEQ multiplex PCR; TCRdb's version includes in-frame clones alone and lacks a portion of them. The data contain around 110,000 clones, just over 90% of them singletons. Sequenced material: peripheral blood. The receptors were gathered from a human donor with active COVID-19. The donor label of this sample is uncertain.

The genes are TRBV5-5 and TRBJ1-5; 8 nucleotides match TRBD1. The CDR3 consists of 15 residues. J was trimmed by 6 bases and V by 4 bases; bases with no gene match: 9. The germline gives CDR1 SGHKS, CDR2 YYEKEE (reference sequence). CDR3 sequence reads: CASSPRTGLGQPQHF. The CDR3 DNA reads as TGTGCCAGCAGCCCCAGGACAGGGTTGGGTCAGCCCCAGCATTTT.

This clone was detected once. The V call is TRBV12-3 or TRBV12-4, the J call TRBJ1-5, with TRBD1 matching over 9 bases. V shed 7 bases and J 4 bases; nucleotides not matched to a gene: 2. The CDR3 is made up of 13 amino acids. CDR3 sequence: CASTGTGNQPQHF. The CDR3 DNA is TGTGCCAGCACCGGGACAGGGAATCAGCCCCAGCATTTT.

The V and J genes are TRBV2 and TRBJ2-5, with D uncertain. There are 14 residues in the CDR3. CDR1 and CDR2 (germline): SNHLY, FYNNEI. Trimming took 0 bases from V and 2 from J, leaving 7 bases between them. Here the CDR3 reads CASSEAQMQETQYF. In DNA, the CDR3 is TGTGCCAGCAGTGAAGCGCAGATGCAAGAGACCCAGTACTTC.

CDR3 amino acids: CASSSHSGGETQYF. The CDR3 DNA reads TGTGCCAGCAGCTCCCATAGCGGGGGAGAGACCCAGTACTTC. The chain couples TRBV7-2 to TRBJ2-5, with 9 bases aligning to TRBD2. The CDR3 has 14 residues. Germline CDR1 SGHTA, CDR2 FQGNSA. The V gene end was trimmed by 4 bases and the J gene end by 4 bases; junction bases not matched to a gene: 4.

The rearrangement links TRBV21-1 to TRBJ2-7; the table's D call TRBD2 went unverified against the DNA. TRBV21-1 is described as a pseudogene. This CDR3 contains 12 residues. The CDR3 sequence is CASSFRENEQYF. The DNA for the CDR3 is TGTGCCAGCAGCTTCCGGGAAAATGAGCAGTACTTC.

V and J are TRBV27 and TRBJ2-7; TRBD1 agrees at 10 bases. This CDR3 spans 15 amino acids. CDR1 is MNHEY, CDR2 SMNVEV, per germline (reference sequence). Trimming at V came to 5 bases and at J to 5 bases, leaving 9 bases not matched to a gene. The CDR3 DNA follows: TGTGCCAGCAGTGGGGCAGGGACAGGGGAGAACGAGCAGTACTTC. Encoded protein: CASSGAGTGENEQYF.

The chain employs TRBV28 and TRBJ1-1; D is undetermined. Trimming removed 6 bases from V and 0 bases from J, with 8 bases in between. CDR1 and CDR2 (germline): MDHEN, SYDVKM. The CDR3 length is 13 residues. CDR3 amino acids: CASRWRLNTEAFF. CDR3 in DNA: TGTGCCAGCAGGTGGCGGTTGAACACTGAAGCTTTCTTT.

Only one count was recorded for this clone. In DNA, the CDR3 is TGTGCCTGGAACCCGGGACAGTACGAGCAGTACTTC. This sequence encodes CAWNPGQYEQYF. V usage is TRBV30 and J usage is TRBJ2-7; 7 positions agree with TRBD1. The CDR3 extends over 12 amino acids. J lost 4 bases, V lost 4 bases, and 4 bases had no gene match. Germline loops: CDR1 GTSNPN, CDR2 SVGIG (reference sequence).

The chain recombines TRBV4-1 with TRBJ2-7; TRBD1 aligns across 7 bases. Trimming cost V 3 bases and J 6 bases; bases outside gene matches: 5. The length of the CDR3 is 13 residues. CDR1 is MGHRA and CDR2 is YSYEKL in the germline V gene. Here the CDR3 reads CASSQTQGREQYF. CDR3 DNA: TGCGCCAGCAGCCAGACACAGGGGCGCGAGCAGTACTTC.

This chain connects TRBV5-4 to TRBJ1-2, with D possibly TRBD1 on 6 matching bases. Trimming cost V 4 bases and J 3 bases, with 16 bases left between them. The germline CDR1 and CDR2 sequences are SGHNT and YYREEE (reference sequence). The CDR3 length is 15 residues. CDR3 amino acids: CASSTEQGYDYGYTF. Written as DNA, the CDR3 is TGTGCCAGCAGCACAGAGCAGGGGTACGACTATGGCTACACCTTC.

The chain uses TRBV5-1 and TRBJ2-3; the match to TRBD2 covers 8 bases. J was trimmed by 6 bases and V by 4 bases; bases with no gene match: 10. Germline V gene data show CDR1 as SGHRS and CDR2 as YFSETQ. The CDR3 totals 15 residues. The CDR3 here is CASSDVGTRVDTQYF. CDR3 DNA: TGCGCCAGCAGCGACGTCGGGACTAGAGTTGATACGCAGTATTTT.

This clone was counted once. The DNA of the CDR3 is TGTGCCAGCAGTCATAGCGGGGGGGATCTCGGTACGCAGTATTTT. Encoded protein: CASSHSGGDLGTQYF. The chain recombines TRBV9 with TRBJ2-3; 11 bases line up with TRBD2. The CDR3 is 15 residues long. In germline, CDR1 is SGDLS, CDR2 YYNGEE. J gave up 8 bases and V 5 bases, and 10 bases lay outside the gene matches. Full variable domain (remainder filled in from reference TRBV9 and TRBJ2-3): DSGVTQTPKHLITATGQRVTLRCSPRSGDLSVYWYQQSLDQGLQFLIQYYNGEERAKGNILERFSAQQFPDLHSELNLSSLELGDSALYFCASSHSGGDLGTQYFGPGTRLTVL.

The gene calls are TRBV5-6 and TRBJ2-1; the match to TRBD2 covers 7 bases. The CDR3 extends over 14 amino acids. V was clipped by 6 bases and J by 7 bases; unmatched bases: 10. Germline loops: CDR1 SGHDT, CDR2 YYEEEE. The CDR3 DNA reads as TGTGCCAGCAACGAGGGAGGGTGGGGTAATGAGCAGTTCTTC. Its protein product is CASNEGGWGNEQFF.

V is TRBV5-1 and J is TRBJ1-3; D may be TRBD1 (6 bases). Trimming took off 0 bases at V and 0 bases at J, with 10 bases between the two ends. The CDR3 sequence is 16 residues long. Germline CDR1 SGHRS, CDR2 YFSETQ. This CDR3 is CASSLGTVASGNTIYF. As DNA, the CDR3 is TGCGCCAGCAGCTTGGGGACAGTCGCCTCTGGAAACACCATATATTTT.

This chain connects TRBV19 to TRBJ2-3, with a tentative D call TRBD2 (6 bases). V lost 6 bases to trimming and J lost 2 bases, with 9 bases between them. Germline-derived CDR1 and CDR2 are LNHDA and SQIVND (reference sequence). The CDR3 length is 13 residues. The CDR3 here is CASSGGYTDTQYF. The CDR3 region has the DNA TGTGCCAGTAGCGGGGGTTACACAGATACGCAGTATTTT.

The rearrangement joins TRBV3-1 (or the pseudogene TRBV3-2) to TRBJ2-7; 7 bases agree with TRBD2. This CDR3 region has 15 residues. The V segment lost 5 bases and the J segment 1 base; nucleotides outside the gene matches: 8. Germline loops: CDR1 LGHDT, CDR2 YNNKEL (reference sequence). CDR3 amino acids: CASSGGAGRSYEQYF. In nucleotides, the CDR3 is TGTGCCAGCAGCGGTGGGGCCGGGAGGTCCTACGAGCAGTACTTC.

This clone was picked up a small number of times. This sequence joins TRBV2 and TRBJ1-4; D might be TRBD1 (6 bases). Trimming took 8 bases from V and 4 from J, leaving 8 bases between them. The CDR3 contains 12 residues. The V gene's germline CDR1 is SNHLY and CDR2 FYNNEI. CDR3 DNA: TGTGCCAGCGGACAGAATAATGAAAAACTGTTTTTT. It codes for CASGQNNEKLFF. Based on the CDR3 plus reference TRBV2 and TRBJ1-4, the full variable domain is EPEVTQTPSHQVTQMGQEVILRCVPISNHLYFYWYRQILGQKVEFLVSFYNNEISEKSEIFDDQFSVERPDGSNFTLKIRSTKLEDSAMYFCASGQNNEKLFFGSGTQLSVL.

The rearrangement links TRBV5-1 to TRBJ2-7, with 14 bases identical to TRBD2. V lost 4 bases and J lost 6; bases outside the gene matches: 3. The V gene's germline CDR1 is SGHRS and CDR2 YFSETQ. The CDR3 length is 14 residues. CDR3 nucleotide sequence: TGCGCCAGCAGCCCGGGACTAGCGGGGGTCGAGCAGTACTTC. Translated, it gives CASSPGLAGVEQYF.

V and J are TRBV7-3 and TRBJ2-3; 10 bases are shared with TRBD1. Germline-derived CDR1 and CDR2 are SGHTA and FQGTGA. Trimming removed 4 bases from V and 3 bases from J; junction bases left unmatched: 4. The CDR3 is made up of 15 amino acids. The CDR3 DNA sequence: TGTGCCAGCAGCTCCGGGACAGGGGAAACAGATACGCAGTATTTT. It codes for CASSSGTGETDTQYF. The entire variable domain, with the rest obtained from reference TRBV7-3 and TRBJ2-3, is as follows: GAGVSQTPSNKVTEKGKYVELRCDPISGHTALYWYRQSLGQGPEFLIYFQGTGAADDSGLPNDRFFAVRPEGSVSTLKIQRTERGDSAVYLCASSSGTGETDTQYFGPGTRLTVL.

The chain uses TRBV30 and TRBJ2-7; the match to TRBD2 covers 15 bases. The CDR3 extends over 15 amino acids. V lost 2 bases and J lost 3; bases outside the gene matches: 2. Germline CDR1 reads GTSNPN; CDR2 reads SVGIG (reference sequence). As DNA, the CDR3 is TGTGCCTGGAGTCCGGGACTAGCGGGGGGCTACGAGCAGTACTTC. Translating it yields CAWSPGLAGGYEQYF.